Each of the 7 T cell receptor beta chains below was sequenced from the same sample in a study of regulatory T cells in long-lasting Graves disease. Time point meaning: newly diagnosed GD, antithyroid drugs for less than 3 months. The TCR library was made from RNA that had been extracted from PBMCs in TRIzol. Arm-PCR with iRepertoire HTBI primers amplified the CDR3 regions for these TCR beta libraries. TCRdb ran MiXCR on the multiplex PCR reads and lists one entry per CDR3 protein. Of 350,000 to 450,000 distinct CDR3 sequences listed, 16% are singletons. The same sample was also used in a study of T cells in Graves' hyperthyroidism and ophthalmopathy.

This specimen was peripheral blood mononuclear cells (PBMCs), taken at new diagnosis, from a patient treated with antithyroid drugs. These TCRs come from a man between 35 and 55 years old with Graves disease.

The chain combines TRBV20-1 with TRBJ1-1, with a weak D call TRBD1 (5 bases). The CDR3 contains 13 residues. V lost 6 bases and J 1 base, leaving 12 bases between the germline ends. Germline V gene sequence: CDR1 DFQATT, CDR2 SNEGSKA (reference sequence). The CDR3 DNA reads TGCAGTGCCCAGAGGACAACGAACACTGAAGCTTTCTTT. This translates into CSAQRTTNTEAFF.

V and J are TRBV19 and TRBJ2-2, with 7 bases fitting TRBD1. The CDR3 is 18 amino acids. V lost 3 bases to trimming and J lost 6 bases; unmatched junction nucleotides: 16. The V gene's germline CDR1 is LNHDA and CDR2 SQIVND (reference sequence). In DNA, the CDR3 is TGTGCCAGTAGTATGGGGGCCGGTGCGACAGGGCGGGCCGGGGAGCTGTTTTTT. It yields the protein CASSMGAGATGRAGELFF.

The chain has TRBV18 and TRBJ2-1; 9 bases fit TRBD1. Trimming at V came to 3 bases and at J to 9 bases, leaving 9 bases not matched to a gene. The CDR3 is 15 amino acids. Germline CDR1 and CDR2: KGHSH and LQKENI. The CDR3 protein is CASSPPGQGGGEQFF. CDR3 coding DNA: TGTGCCAGCTCACCTCCGGGACAGGGAGGCGGTGAGCAGTTCTTC.

This sequence joins TRBV11-2 and TRBJ2-5; D not certain. The CDR3 extends over 12 amino acids. Per the germline V gene, CDR1 is SGHAT and CDR2 is FQNNGV. V was pared by 0 bases and J by 9 bases, with 8 bases between. In DNA form, the CDR3 reads TGTGCCAGCAGCTTAGAAGGCGCGGCCCAGTACTTC. Protein product: CASSLEGAAQYF.

This chain uses TRBV5-1 with TRBJ1-3, with D possibly TRBD1 on 6 matching bases. Trimming shortened V by 4 bases and J by 4 bases, and 15 bases separated the two germline ends. Germline V CDR1 and CDR2: SGHRS, YFSETQ. CDR3 length equals 15 residues. The DNA for the CDR3 is TGCGCCAGCAGCGCAGGGCAGGGGAACGGAAACACCATATATTTT. Amino acid sequence: CASSAGQGNGNTIYF.

This clonotype was observed at least ten times. The chain joins TRBV18 to TRBJ2-7; the D is unclear. Germline V gene lookup returns CDR1 KGHSH and CDR2 LQKENI. The V and J ends lost 3 bases and 2 bases respectively, with 5 bases between them. The length of the CDR3 is 12 residues. The CDR3 here is CASSPLTYEQYF. The DNA of the CDR3 is TGTGCCAGCTCACCCCTCACCTACGAGCAGTACTTC.

The chain employs TRBV10-3 and TRBJ2-1, with D possibly matching TRBD2 (5 bases). The CDR3 runs to 14 residues. Germline V gene sequence: CDR1 ENHRY, CDR2 SYGVKD. V was clipped by 10 bases and J by 7 bases, with 20 bases between them. DNA for the CDR3: TGTGCCACCGGCGGGTACTCGCTCGGGAATGAGCAGTTCTTC. Its protein product is CATGGYSLGNEQFF.